This record looks at one T cell receptor (beta chain) sequence and its context. CDR1 and CDR2 (germline): LGHNA, YSLEER. CDR3 length equals 16 residues. Between the trimmed V and J ends, which lost 1 base and 4 bases, there was a span of 14 bases. This sample is drawn from a study of blood T cell repertoires in COVID-19. Background on the study: From the United States, Italy and Spain came samples of acute and convalescent COVID-19.

Sequenced by immunoSEQ multiplex PCR; TCRdb stores in-frame clones only, minus some. The table has 72,000 or so clones, approximately 89% seen once; the top ten hold about a third. Sample: peripheral blood. This clonotype was sampled from an elderly woman with active or convalescent COVID-19. This chain connects TRBV4-3 to TRBJ1-5; D gene unclear. The CDR3 bases are TGCGCCAGCAGCCAAGTTCGGTTACTAAGGAATCAGCCCCAGCATTTT. Translating it yields CASSQVRLLRNQPQHF.